This TCR beta chain was documented in a study of T-cell reconstitution after alpha-beta-depleted transplantation in children. The TCRbeta library incorporated unique molecular identifiers. MiXCR, applied by TCRdb to the PCR reads, yields one record per CDR3 protein. The profile shows about 640,000 distinct CDR3 sequences, roughly 17% of them singletons. V lost 6 bases and J lost 5; bases outside the gene matches: 13. Germline V CDR1 and CDR2: GTSNPN, SVGIG (reference sequence). The length of the CDR3 is 16 residues. The chain is built from TRBV30 and TRBJ2-1; 10 bases agree with TRBD2. The source material was PBMCs from the stem cell graft donor, sampled from the stem cell graft. The TCR sequence derives from a human donor who donated a stem cell graft to a child with acute myeloid leukemia. This chain's CDR3 is CACIIGGLAGDNEQFF. The CDR3 nucleotides are TGTGCCTGTATCATCGGGGGGCTAGCGGGGGACAATGAGCAGTTCTTC.